This T cell receptor (beta chain) was identified in a study of blood T cell repertoires in COVID-19. Sequenced by immunoSEQ multiplex PCR; TCRdb stores in-frame clones only, minus some. The table has about 270,000 clones, about nine tenths seen once. This clonotype originated in a woman aged 55 to 70 who had recovered from COVID-19. Material for sequencing was peripheral blood.

The CDR3 region has the DNA TGTGCCAGCAGTCCCGGGACAGACCCCACCGGGGAGCTGTTTTTT. As protein: CASSPGTDPTGELFF. The chain combines TRBV25-1 with TRBJ2-2; TRBD1 matches 7 bases. This CDR3 comprises 15 residues. Germline V CDR1 and CDR2: MGHDK, SYGVNS. The V gene end was trimmed by 5 bases and the J gene end by 4 bases; junction bases not matched to a gene: 7.